The 6 T cell receptor beta chains below come from one sample, sequenced in a study of T cells in Graves' hyperthyroidism and ophthalmopathy. Amplification of TCR beta CDR3 regions was performed using RNA transcripts as template. The HTBI set primed first-round TCR CDR3 RT-PCR. TCRdb re-analysed the multiplex PCR reads in MiXCR, keeping a single row per CDR3 protein. Of about 420,000 distinct CDR3 sequences listed, roughly 13% are singletons. Material for sequencing was blood. Receptors were obtained from a woman aged 18 to 35 with Graves' hyperthyroidism.

This clonotype was observed a handful of times. The chain links TRBV3-1 to TRBJ2-7, with 7 positions matching TRBD2. V trimming: 0 bases; J trimming: 1 base; junction bases outside the gene matches: 9. CDR3 length: 17 residues. Germline CDR1 reads LGHDT; CDR2 reads YNNKEL (reference sequence). The DNA of the CDR3 is TGTGCCAGCAGCCAAGAGCAGGCTAGCGGTGCTTCCTACGAGCAGTACTTC. Translated, it gives CASSQEQASGASYEQYF.

This clonotype was seen ten or more times. The chain carries TRBV28 and TRBJ1-2, with D possibly being TRBD1 (6 bases). The V gene lost 2 bases and the J gene lost 4 bases, with 14 bases spanning the gap. Looked up from germline, CDR1 is MDHEN and CDR2 is SYDVKM. The CDR3 runs 15 residues. DNA for the CDR3: TGTGCCAGCAGTTTAGGTCCAGGGGAGACCTATGGCTACACCTTC. Translated, it gives CASSLGPGETYGYTF.

This clonotype was seen repeatedly, ten times or more. This chain joins TRBV6-1 and TRBJ1-1; no clear D. This CDR3 has 13 amino acids. The germline CDR1 and CDR2 sequences are MNHNS and SASEGT. V lost 6 bases, J lost 3 bases, and 11 bases lay in between. The CDR3 region is CASRLAGDTEAFF. The CDR3 nucleotides read TGTGCCAGCAGACTAGCGGGAGACACTGAAGCTTTCTTT.

This clonotype was found many times. V usage is TRBV2 and J usage is TRBJ1-4; 7 nucleotides agree with TRBD1. The V gene end was trimmed by 1 base and the J gene end by 5 bases; junction bases not matched to a gene: 4. The germline V gene encodes CDR1 SNHLY and CDR2 FYNNEI. The CDR3 runs to 15 residues. The CDR3 spells CASSEVGTANEKLFF. The CDR3 nucleotides read TGTGCCAGCAGTGAAGTGGGGACAGCGAATGAAAAACTGTTTTTT.

This clonotype has a count of ten or more. The chain combines TRBV7-2 with TRBJ2-3, with 8 nucleotides matching TRBD2. The CDR3 contains 16 residues. With 2 bases clipped from V and 1 base from J, the junction kept 5 bases outside the gene matches. Germline CDR1 SGHTA, CDR2 FQGNSA. CDR3 coding DNA: TGTGCCAGCAGCTTAATCGCAGCGGGAGGCACAGATACGCAGTATTTT. It yields the protein CASSLIAAGGTDTQYF. The complete variable domain, with remaining parts taken from reference TRBV7-2 and TRBJ2-3, reads GAGVSQSPSNKVTEKGKDVELRCDPISGHTALYWYRQSLGQGLEFLIYFQGNSAPDKSGLPSDRFSAERTGGSVSTLTIQRTQQEDSAVYLCASSLIAAGGTDTQYFGPGTRLTVL.

This clonotype occurred many times. The V gene is TRBV5-5, the J gene TRBJ1-2; D is perhaps TRBD1 (5 bases). CDR3 size: 16 residues. Per the germline V gene, CDR1 is SGHKS and CDR2 is YYEKEE (reference sequence). Trimming removed 4 bases at V and 2 bases at J, with 18 bases between. CDR3 sequence (DNA): TGTGCCAGCAGCCAAGATGGGTTGTCAGGGAACTATGGCTACACCTTC. Protein: CASSQDGLSGNYGYTF.